This T cell receptor (beta chain) was obtained from a study of PD-L1 blockade in urothelial cancer. On the study more broadly: Patients began atezolizumab, 1,200 mg intravenously every 3 weeks, in about 2014. Study results and limitations: Pretreatment blood TCR clonality under the median forecast improved survival.

Assay used: immunoSEQ multiplex PCR; TCRdb lists only in-frame clones, some missing. The sample lists 45,000 or so clones, around 88% occurring once. The J segment lost 5 bases and the V segment lost 11 bases, leaving 21 bases of the junction unmatched. This CDR3 has 17 residues. Germline CDR1 reads LNHDA; CDR2 reads SQIVND (reference sequence). As regards this clone: As yet, its antigen is unknown.

The TCR originated in a man older than 75 with urothelial cancer. The chain links TRBV19 to TRBJ2-3, with 8 bases lining up with TRBD1. The sample was PBMCs, taken around atezolizumab (anti-PD-L1) treatment. The CDR3 DNA is TGTGCCGCTAGTTCGGCGGAGGCGACAGGGGCCTTAGATACGCAGTATTTT. Protein product: CAASSAEATGALDTQYF.